The entry below gives a single T cell receptor beta chain sequence along with its context. These data come from a study of blood T cell repertoires in COVID-19. Study summary: Samples taken during acute and convalescent COVID-19 were collected in the United States, Italy and Spain. Sample material is recorded as cDNA or gDNA derived from T cells, B-cell-depleted T cells, or PBMCs.

Some clones are missing from TCRdb's copy, which holds only in-frame ones; the method was immunoSEQ multiplex PCR. The table shows about 94,000 clones, with about nine tenths occurring only once. Trimming removed 1 base from V and 5 bases from J, with 6 bases in between. The CDR3 runs to 12 residues. The chain combines TRBV12-3 or TRBV12-4 with TRBJ2-7; possible D gene TRBD1, 6 bases. The sequencing input was peripheral blood. This receptor was identified in a woman older than 75 with acute or convalescent COVID-19. This chain's CDR3 is CASSLDRDEQYF. CDR3 nucleotide sequence: TGTGCCAGCAGTTTAGACAGGGACGAGCAGTACTTC.